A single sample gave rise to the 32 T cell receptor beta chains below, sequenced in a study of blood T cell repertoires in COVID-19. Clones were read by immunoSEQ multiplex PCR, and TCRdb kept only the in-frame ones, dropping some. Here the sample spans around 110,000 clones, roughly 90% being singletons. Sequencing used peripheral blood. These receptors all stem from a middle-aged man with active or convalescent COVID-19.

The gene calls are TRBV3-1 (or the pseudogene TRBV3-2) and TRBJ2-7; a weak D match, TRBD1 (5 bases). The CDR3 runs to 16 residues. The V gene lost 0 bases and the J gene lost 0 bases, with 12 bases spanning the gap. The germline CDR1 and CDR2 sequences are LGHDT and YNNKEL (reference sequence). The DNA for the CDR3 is TGTGCCAGCAGCCAAGACGGCAGGGCGAGCTCCTACGAGCAGTACTTC. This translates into CASSQDGRASSYEQYF.

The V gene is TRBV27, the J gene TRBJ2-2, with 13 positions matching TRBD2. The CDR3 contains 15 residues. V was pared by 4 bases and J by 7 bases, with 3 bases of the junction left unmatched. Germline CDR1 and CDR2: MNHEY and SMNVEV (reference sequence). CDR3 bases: TGTGCCAGCAGTTCGGGACTAGCGGGGCTCGGGGAGCTGTTTTTT. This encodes CASSSGLAGLGELFF.

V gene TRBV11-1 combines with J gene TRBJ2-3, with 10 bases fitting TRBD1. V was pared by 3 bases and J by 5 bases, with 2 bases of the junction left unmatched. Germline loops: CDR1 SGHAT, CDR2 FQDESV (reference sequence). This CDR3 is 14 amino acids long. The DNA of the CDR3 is TGTGCCAGCAGCTTCGGACAGGGGGTAGATACGCAGTATTTT. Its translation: CASSFGQGVDTQYF.

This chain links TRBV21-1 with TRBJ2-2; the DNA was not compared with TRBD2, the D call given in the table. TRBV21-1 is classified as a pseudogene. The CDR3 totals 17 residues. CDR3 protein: CASSPPLRGLNTGELFF. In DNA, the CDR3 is TGTGCCAGCAGCCCACCTTTGCGGGGGCTTAACACCGGGGAGCTGTTTTTT.

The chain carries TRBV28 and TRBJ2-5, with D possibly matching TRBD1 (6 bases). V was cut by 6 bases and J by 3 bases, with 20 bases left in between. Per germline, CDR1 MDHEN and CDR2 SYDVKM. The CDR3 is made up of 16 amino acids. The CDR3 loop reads CASRSDGTYREETQYF. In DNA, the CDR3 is TGTGCCAGCAGGAGTGACGGGACATATAGGGAAGAGACCCAGTACTTC. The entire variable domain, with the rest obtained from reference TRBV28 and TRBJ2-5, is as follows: DVKVTQSSRYLVKRTGEKVFLECVQDMDHENMFWYRQDPGLGLRLIYFSYDVKMKEKGDIPEGYSVSREKKERFSLILESASTNQTSMYLCASRSDGTYREETQYFGPGTRLLVL.

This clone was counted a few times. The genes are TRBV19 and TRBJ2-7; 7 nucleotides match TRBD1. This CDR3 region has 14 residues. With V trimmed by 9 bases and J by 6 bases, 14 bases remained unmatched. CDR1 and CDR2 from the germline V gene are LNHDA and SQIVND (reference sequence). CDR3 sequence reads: CASTTGTTMSEQYF. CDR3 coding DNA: TGTGCCAGCACGACAGGGACGACAATGAGCGAGCAGTACTTC.

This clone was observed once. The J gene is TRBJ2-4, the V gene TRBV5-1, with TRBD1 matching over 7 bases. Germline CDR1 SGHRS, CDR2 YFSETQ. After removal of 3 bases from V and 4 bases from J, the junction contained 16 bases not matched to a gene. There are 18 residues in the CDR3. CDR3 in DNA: TGCGCCAGCAGCTCCGTTGTGGGGGAGACAGGGCGGAAAAACATTCAGTACTTC. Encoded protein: CASSSVVGETGRKNIQYF. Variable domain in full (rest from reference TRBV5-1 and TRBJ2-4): KAGVTQTPRYLIKTRGQQVTLSCSPISGHRSVSWYQQTPGQGLQFLFEYFSETQRNKGNFPGRFSGRQFSNSRSEMNVSTLELGDSALYLCASSSVVGETGRKNIQYFGAGTRLSVL.

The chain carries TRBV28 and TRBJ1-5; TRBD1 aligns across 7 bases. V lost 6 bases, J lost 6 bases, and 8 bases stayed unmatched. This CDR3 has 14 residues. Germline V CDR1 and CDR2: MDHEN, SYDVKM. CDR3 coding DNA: TGTGCCAGCAGGACGACAGGGTTTGGTCAGCCCCAGCATTTT. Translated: CASRTTGFGQPQHF.

CDR3 sequence (DNA): TGCAGCGTTGACAGTGGCAGTGGGACCCAGTACTTC. As protein: CSVDSGSGTQYF. The chain links TRBV29-1 to TRBJ2-5; no definite D call. The CDR3 runs to 12 residues. V was trimmed by 3 bases and J by 7 bases, leaving 12 bases between them. The germline CDR1 and CDR2 sequences are SQVTM and ANQGSEA.

As DNA, the CDR3 is TGTGCCAGCAGCTATAGAAAAGCGGGGACAACTAATGAAAAACTGTTTTTT. This encodes CASSYRKAGTTNEKLFF. The chain recombines TRBV3-1 (or the pseudogene TRBV3-2) with TRBJ1-4; no definite D call. V was clipped by 5 bases and J by 0 bases, with 16 bases between them. The CDR3 consists of 17 residues. Germline V lookup: CDR1 LGHDT, CDR2 YNNKEL (reference sequence).

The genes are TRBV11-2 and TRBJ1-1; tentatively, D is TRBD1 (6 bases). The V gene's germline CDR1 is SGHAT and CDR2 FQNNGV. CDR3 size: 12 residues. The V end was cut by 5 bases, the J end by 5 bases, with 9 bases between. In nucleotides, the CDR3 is TGTGCCAGCAGCAGAACAGGGACTGAAGCTTTCTTT. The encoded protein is CASSRTGTEAFF.

Here the CDR3 DNA reads TGCGCCAGCAGTGCCTCGTCGACGGGGGCTGGAAACACCATATATTTT. Its protein is CASSASSTGAGNTIYF. V and J are TRBV5-1 and TRBJ1-3; a possible D gene is TRBD1 (5 bases). Per germline, CDR1 SGHRS and CDR2 YFSETQ. V shed 5 bases and J shed 2 bases, with 17 bases lying between them. There are 16 residues in the CDR3.

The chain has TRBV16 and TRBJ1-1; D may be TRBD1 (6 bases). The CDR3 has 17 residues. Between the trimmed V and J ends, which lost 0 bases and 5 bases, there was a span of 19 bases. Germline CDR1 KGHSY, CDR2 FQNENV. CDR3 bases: TGTGCCAGCAGCCAATCAGGGGGTGTGGGCGGAAGAACTGAAGCTTTCTTT. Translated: CASSQSGGVGGRTEAFF.

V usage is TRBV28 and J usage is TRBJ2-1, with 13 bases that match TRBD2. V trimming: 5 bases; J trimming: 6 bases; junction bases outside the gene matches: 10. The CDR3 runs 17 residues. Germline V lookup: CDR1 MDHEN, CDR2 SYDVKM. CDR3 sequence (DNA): TGTGCCAGCAGTCGAACACTACTAGCGGGAGGGGCCAATGAGCAGTTCTTC. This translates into CASSRTLLAGGANEQFF.

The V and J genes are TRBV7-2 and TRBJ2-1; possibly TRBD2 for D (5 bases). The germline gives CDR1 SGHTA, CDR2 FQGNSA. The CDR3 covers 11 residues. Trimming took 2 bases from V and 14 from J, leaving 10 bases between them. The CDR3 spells CASSLTLGEFF. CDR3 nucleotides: TGTGCCAGCAGCTTAACGCTCGGGGAGTTCTTC.

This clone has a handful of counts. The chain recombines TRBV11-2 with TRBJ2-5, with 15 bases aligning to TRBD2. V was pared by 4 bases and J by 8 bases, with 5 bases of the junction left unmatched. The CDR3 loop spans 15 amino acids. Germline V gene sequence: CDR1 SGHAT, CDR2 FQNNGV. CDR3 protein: CASSSTGLAGGTQYF. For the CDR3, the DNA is TGTGCCAGCAGCTCAACGGGACTAGCGGGAGGAACCCAGTACTTC.

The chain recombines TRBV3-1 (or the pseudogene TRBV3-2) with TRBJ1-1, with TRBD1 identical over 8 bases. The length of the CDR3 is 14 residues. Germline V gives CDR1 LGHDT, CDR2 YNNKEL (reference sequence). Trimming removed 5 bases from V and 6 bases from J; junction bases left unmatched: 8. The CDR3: CASSSRTGSAEAFF. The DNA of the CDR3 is TGTGCCAGCAGCTCTAGGACAGGGAGCGCTGAAGCTTTCTTT.

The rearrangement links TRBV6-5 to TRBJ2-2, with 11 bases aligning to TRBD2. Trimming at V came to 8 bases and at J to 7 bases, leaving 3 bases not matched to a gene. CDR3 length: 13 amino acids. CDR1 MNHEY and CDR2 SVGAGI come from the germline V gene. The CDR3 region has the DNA TGTGCCAGCTGGCTAGCGGGAGGCGGGGAGCTGTTTTTT. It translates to CASWLAGGGELFF.

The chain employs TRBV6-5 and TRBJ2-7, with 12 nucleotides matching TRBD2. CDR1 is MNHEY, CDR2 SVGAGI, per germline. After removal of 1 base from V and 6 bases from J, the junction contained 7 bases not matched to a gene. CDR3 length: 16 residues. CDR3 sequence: CASSYFLAGGLREQYF. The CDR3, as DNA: TGTGCCAGCAGTTACTTTCTAGCGGGAGGGCTTCGCGAGCAGTACTTC.

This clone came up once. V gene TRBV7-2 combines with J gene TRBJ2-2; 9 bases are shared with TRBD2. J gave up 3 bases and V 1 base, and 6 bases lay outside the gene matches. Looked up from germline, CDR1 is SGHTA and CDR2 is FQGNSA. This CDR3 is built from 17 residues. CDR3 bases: TGTGCCAGCAGCTTAGGTGGCGGGAGGGTTTACACCGGGGAGCTGTTTTTT. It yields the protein CASSLGGGRVYTGELFF.

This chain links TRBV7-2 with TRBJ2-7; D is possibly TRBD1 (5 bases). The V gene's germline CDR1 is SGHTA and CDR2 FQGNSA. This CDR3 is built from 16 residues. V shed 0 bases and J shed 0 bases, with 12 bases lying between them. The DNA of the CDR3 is TGTGCCAGCAGCTTAGCTTGGCAGGGTAGCTCCTACGAGCAGTACTTC. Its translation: CASSLAWQGSSYEQYF.

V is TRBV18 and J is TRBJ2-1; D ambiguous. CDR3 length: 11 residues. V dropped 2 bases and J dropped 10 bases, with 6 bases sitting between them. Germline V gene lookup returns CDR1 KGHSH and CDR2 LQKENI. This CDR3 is CASSPGLEQFF. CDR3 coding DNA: TGTGCCAGCTCACCAGGGCTAGAGCAGTTCTTC.

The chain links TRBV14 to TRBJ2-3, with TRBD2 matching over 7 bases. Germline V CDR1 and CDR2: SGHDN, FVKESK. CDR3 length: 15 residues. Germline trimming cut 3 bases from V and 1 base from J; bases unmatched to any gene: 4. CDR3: CASSHLGGGTDTQYF. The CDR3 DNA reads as TGTGCCAGCAGCCACCTTGGGGGGGGCACAGATACGCAGTATTTT.

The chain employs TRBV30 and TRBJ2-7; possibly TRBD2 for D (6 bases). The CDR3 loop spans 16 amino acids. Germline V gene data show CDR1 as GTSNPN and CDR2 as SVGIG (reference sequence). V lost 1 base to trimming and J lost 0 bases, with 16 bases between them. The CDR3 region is CAWSGGRDGHSYEQYF. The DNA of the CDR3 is TGTGCCTGGAGTGGTGGGCGGGACGGGCACTCCTACGAGCAGTACTTC.

CDR3 sequence: CASSQGTGDTEAFF. CDR3 bases: TGCGCCAGCAGCCAAGGGACAGGGGACACTGAAGCTTTCTTT. The rearrangement links TRBV4-1 to TRBJ1-1; 9 nucleotides align to TRBD1. This CDR3 region has 14 residues. J gave up 3 bases and V 1 base, and 0 bases lay outside the gene matches. The germline V gene encodes CDR1 MGHRA and CDR2 YSYEKL.

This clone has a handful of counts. CDR3 region: CASNPGQGATEAFF. Here the CDR3 DNA reads TGTGCCAGCAACCCAGGTCAGGGGGCAACTGAAGCTTTCTTT. The V gene is TRBV2, the J gene TRBJ1-1, with TRBD1 matching over 8 bases. From germline, CDR1 is SNHLY and CDR2 FYNNEI. Trimming removed 7 bases from V and 5 bases from J; junction bases left unmatched: 9. The CDR3 is 14 residues long.

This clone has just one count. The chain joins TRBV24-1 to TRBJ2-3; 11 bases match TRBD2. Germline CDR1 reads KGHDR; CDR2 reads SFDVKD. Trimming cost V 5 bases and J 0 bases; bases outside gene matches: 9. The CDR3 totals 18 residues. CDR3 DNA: TGTGCCACCAGTGGAATCGTGGGGACTAGCGGAAGCACAGATACGCAGTATTTT. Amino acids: CATSGIVGTSGSTDTQYF.

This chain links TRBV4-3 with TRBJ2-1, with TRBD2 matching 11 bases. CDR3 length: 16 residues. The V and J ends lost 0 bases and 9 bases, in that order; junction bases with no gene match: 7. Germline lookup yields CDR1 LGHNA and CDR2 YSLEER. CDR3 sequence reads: CASSQDTSGSFSEQFF. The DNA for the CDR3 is TGCGCCAGCAGCCAAGATACTAGCGGGAGTTTCAGTGAGCAGTTCTTC.

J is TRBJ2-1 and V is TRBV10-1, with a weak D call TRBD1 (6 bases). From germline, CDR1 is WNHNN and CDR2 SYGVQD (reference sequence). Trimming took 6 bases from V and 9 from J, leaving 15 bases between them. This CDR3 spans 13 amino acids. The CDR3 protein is CASRQAGGGEQFF. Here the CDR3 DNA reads TGCGCCAGCAGACAAGCTGGGGGCGGTGAGCAGTTCTTC.

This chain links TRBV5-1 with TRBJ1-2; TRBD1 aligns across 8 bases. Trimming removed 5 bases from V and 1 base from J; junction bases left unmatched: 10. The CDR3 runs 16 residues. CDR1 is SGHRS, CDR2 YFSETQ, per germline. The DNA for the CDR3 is TGCGCCAGCAGTCCTTTTACAGGGGGATTTAACTATGGCTACACCTTC. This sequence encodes CASSPFTGGFNYGYTF.

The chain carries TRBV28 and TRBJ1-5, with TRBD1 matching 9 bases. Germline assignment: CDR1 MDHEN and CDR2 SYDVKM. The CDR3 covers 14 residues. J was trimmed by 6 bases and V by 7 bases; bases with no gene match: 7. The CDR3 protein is CASNLQGAFQPQHF. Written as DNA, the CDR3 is TGTGCCAGCAACCTACAGGGGGCCTTTCAGCCCCAGCATTTT. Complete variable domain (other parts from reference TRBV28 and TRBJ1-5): DVKVTQSSRYLVKRTGEKVFLECVQDMDHENMFWYRQDPGLGLRLIYFSYDVKMKEKGDIPEGYSVSREKKERFSLILESASTNQTSMYLCASNLQGAFQPQHFGDGTRLSIL.

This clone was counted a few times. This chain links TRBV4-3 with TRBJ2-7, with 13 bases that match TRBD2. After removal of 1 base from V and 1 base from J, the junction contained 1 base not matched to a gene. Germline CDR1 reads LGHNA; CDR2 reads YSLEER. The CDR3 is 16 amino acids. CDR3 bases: TGCGCCAGCAGCCAAGGGACTAGCGGGAGATCCTACGAGCAGTACTTC. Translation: CASSQGTSGRSYEQYF.